These 15 T cell receptor beta chains were all obtained from the same sample, sequenced in a study of T cell changes during pregnancy in multiple sclerosis. Profiling relied on immunoSEQ multiplex PCR, and the TCRdb table lists in-frame clones only, not all of them. The sample holds about 98,000 clones, under 95% seen once. The sequencing here drew on peripheral blood, taken after pregnancy. The origin of the receptors is a female donor in good health, enrolled as a control in a pregnancy study.

This clone qualifies as medium-sized. The V and J genes are TRBV25-1 and TRBJ1-2, with 7 positions matching TRBD1. J was trimmed by 2 bases and V by 4 bases; bases with no gene match: 16. CDR3 length: 18 amino acids. Germline V gene data show CDR1 as MGHDK and CDR2 as SYGVNS. CDR3 nucleotide sequence: TGTGCCAGCAGTGGACAATTCATACTGGGACAGACCAACTATGGCTACACCTTC. The encoded protein is CASSGQFILGQTNYGYTF.

The chain combines TRBV30 with TRBJ2-5, with a tentative D call TRBD2 (5 bases). Near its end, the DNA agrees better with TRBJ2-7, so the J call may be wrong. CDR3 length: 12 residues. Germline V gene sequence: CDR1 GTSNPN, CDR2 SVGIG (reference sequence). The CDR3 sequence is CALVDGNYEQYF. The CDR3 nucleotides are TGTGCCTTGGTAGACGGGAACTACGAGCAGTACTTC.

CDR3 nucleotide sequence: TGTGCCAGCAGTTTGCGGAGTTCTATTTCTTCCGGGGAGCTGTTTTTT. Amino acids: CASSLRSSISSGELFF. The chain uses TRBV28 and TRBJ2-2; D remains ambiguous. Germline V gene sequence: CDR1 MDHEN, CDR2 SYDVKM. There are 16 residues in the CDR3. V was cut by 3 bases and J by 6 bases, with 17 bases left in between.

CDR3 sequence reads: CASTTGDSTYEQYF. CDR3 DNA: TGTGCCAGTACCACAGGGGACAGTACCTACGAGCAGTACTTC. This chain links TRBV19 with TRBJ2-7; TRBD1 matches 7 bases. Germline trimming cut 7 bases from V and 2 bases from J; bases unmatched to any gene: 8. Germline CDR1 is LNHDA and CDR2 is SQIVND (reference sequence). The CDR3 loop spans 14 amino acids.

The CDR3 is CASSPGTGSWEKLFF. Written as DNA, the CDR3 is TGTGCCAGTAGCCCCGGGACAGGGTCGTGGGAAAAACTGTTTTTT. The chain employs TRBV19 and TRBJ1-4; the match to TRBD1 covers 9 bases. The CDR3 length is 15 residues. Germline V gene data show CDR1 as LNHDA and CDR2 as SQIVND (reference sequence). V lost 6 bases, J lost 8 bases, and 10 bases stayed unmatched.

The gene calls are TRBV5-1 and TRBJ1-5; tentatively, D is TRBD1 (6 bases). Germline CDR1 reads SGHRS; CDR2 reads YFSETQ. The CDR3 is 15 amino acids. Trimming removed 4 bases from V and 3 bases from J, with 14 bases in between. CDR3 residues: CASSLPRQANQPQHF. The CDR3, as DNA: TGCGCCAGCAGCCTACCCCGACAGGCCAATCAGCCCCAGCATTTT.

This chain connects TRBV18 to TRBJ1-4; 8 bases are a match to TRBD1. Germline V lookup: CDR1 KGHSH, CDR2 LQKENI. V gave up 6 bases and J gave up 8 bases; unmatched junction bases: 8. The length of the CDR3 is 14 residues. The CDR3 DNA is TGTGCCAGCTCGACAGGACAGGGTAACGAAAAACTGTTTTTT. It is translated as CASSTGQGNEKLFF.

CDR3 DNA: TGCGCCAGCAGCTTGTTCGGGGAGGGCGGGGAGCTGTTTTTT. It codes for CASSLFGEGGELFF. J is TRBJ2-2 and V is TRBV5-1; 7 bases align to TRBD2. V lost 1 base to trimming and J lost 7 bases; unmatched junction nucleotides: 4. This CDR3 has 14 residues. Germline values: CDR1 SGHRS, CDR2 YFSETQ. Together with reference TRBV5-1 and TRBJ2-2, the CDR3 gives the full variable domain: KAGVTQTPRYLIKTRGQQVTLSCSPISGHRSVSWYQQTPGQGLQFLFEYFSETQRNKGNFPGRFSGRQFSNSRSEMNVSTLELGDSALYLCASSLFGEGGELFFGEGSRLTVL.

This chain uses TRBV6-5 with TRBJ1-1; no reliable D call. This CDR3 is 15 amino acids long. Germline CDR1 is MNHEY and CDR2 is SVGAGI. Between the trimmed V and J ends, which lost 0 bases and 0 bases, there was a span of 8 bases. Written as DNA, the CDR3 is TGTGCCAGCAGTTACTCGGCGACAATGAACACTGAAGCTTTCTTT. Amino acid sequence: CASSYSATMNTEAFF.

The genes are TRBV7-6 and TRBJ1-4, with D hard to call. V lost 2 bases and J 6 bases, leaving 16 bases between the germline ends. The germline CDR1 and CDR2 sequences are SGHVS and FNYEAQ. The CDR3 runs 16 residues. In DNA form, the CDR3 reads TGTGCCAGCAGCTTATGGAGCCGAGGAAATGATGAAAAACTGTTTTTT. Residues: CASSLWSRGNDEKLFF.

The chain recombines TRBV5-5 with TRBJ2-3, with D possibly being TRBD2 (5 bases). This CDR3 is built from 14 residues. From germline, CDR1 is SGHKS and CDR2 YYEKEE (reference sequence). Trimming left V 2 bases short and J 2 bases short, with 9 bases between. DNA for the CDR3: TGTGCCAGCAGCTTCCGACTACTCACAGATACGCAGTATTTT. Translating it yields CASSFRLLTDTQYF.

V gene TRBV6-1 combines with J gene TRBJ1-2, with 9 bases aligning to TRBD1. In germline, CDR1 is MNHNS, CDR2 SASEGT. V shed 5 bases and J 6 bases; nucleotides not matched to a gene: 7. This CDR3 is built from 14 residues. The CDR3 protein is CASSRDRGDDGYTF. The DNA for the CDR3 is TGTGCCAGCAGTAGAGACAGGGGGGACGATGGCTACACCTTC.

The rearrangement links TRBV6-5 to TRBJ2-7; TRBD2 matches 7 bases. The ends lost 0 bases at V and 0 bases at J; junction bases unmatched: 5. This CDR3 spans 16 amino acids. CDR1 and CDR2 (germline): MNHEY, SVGAGI. Here the CDR3 reads CASSYSSGGSSYEQYF. The CDR3 bases are TGTGCCAGCAGTTACTCGTCCGGGGGGAGCTCCTACGAGCAGTACTTC.

The chain combines TRBV19 with TRBJ2-5; maybe TRBD1 (6 bases). CDR3 length equals 14 residues. V was cut by 5 bases and J by 4 bases, with 14 bases left in between. CDR1 and CDR2 (germline): LNHDA, SQIVND (reference sequence). The CDR3 region is CASSASQGRETQYF. The CDR3 DNA is TGTGCCAGTAGTGCTTCACAGGGACGAGAGACCCAGTACTTC.

The chain is built from TRBV4-1 and TRBJ2-1, with TRBD1 matching 12 bases. The V segment lost 5 bases and the J segment 7 bases; nucleotides outside the gene matches: 15. CDR3 size: 18 residues. CDR1 and CDR2 from the germline V gene are MGHRA and YSYEKL. This CDR3 reads CASSFRHMGQGAKNEQFF. The CDR3 DNA follows: TGCGCCAGCAGCTTCCGGCATATGGGACAGGGGGCGAAGAATGAGCAGTTCTTC.